This T cell receptor beta chain was identified during a study of monozygotic twins with inflammatory bowel disease. Study findings and constraints: IBD-affected twins scored below their healthy co-twins in TCRbeta diversity (inverse Simpson). Added variability in patient repertoires may stem from differing immunosuppressive treatments.

The total RNA came straight from whole blood, and T cells were not sorted beforehand. For every TCR library, around 3.5 ug of total RNA was used. TCRdb reprocessed the 5' RACE reads; each CDR3 protein has one entry and no DNA is given. This sample's clone table lists under 130,000 distinct CDR3 sequences. The CDR3 is made up of 12 amino acids. CDR1 is MDHEN and CDR2 is SYDVKM in the germline V gene. On this clonotype: Its specificity is unknown.

The sequence was collected from a human donor with ulcerative colitis or Crohn's disease, or a healthy co-twin of an affected twin (not recorded which). The sequencing sample was made of blood. The V call is TRBV28, the J call TRBJ1-2; absent DNA, TCRdb's TRBD1 call cannot be checked. The chain's CDR3 is CASTGNGYGYTF.